One sample yielded the 8 T cell receptor beta chains listed below, sequenced in a study of OX40 agonist ivuxolimab in advanced cancers. Sequenced by immunoSEQ multiplex PCR; TCRdb stores in-frame clones only, minus some. The repertoire consists of 30,000 to 40,000 clones, with approximately 76% occurring once and the leading ten covering around 25%. Sequenced here: CD4+ or CD8+ T cells sorted from blood, sampled in a trial of the OX40 agonist ivuxolimab. These TCRs come from an adult with an advanced solid tumor such as melanoma, head and neck, liver or kidney cancer.

The chain recombines TRBV4-1 with TRBJ1-4; D is unclear. The CDR3 length is 15 residues. V was clipped by 4 bases and J by 5 bases, with 14 bases between them. Per germline, CDR1 MGHRA and CDR2 YSYEKL. The CDR3 DNA sequence: TGCGCCAGCAGCCCCCGGACGGCCTACAATGAAAAACTGTTTTTT. Translation: CASSPRTAYNEKLFF.

The V call is TRBV29-1, the J call TRBJ2-7; TRBD2 might be the D (7 bases). Germline V gene sequence: CDR1 SQVTM, CDR2 ANQGSEA. This CDR3 has 13 residues. CDR3: CSAGRGASSEQYF. DNA of the CDR3: TGCAGTGCCGGTCGGGGGGCCTCTTCCGAGCAGTACTTC.

J is TRBJ1-5 and V is TRBV28; D is unresolved. There are 11 residues in the CDR3. CDR1 is MDHEN, CDR2 SYDVKM, per germline. The V and J ends lost 3 bases and 11 bases respectively, with 8 bases between them. As DNA, the CDR3 is TGTGCCAGCAGTTTTACAATGGCCCAGCATTTT. Protein product: CASSFTMAQHF.

J is TRBJ1-5 and V is TRBV21-1; the table's D call, TRBD1, was not checked against the DNA. TRBV21-1 counts as a pseudogene. This CDR3 is 18 amino acids long. CDR3 nucleotide sequence: TGTGCCAGCAGCAAAGAATGTTGCGGCAGGGTGTCGACTCAGCCCCAGCATTTT. As protein: CASSKECCGRVSTQPQHF.

The genes are TRBV5-1 and TRBJ2-5; 11 nucleotides line up with TRBD2. Germline assignment: CDR1 SGHRS and CDR2 YFSETQ. CDR3 size: 17 residues. Trimming removed 0 bases from V and 1 base from J; junction bases left unmatched: 5. CDR3 sequence reads: CASSLAPLAGGQETQYF. The CDR3 nucleotides are TGCGCCAGCAGCTTGGCCCCCCTAGCGGGGGGCCAAGAGACCCAGTACTTC.

V is TRBV18 and J is TRBJ2-5; D not resolved. Looked up from germline, CDR1 is KGHSH and CDR2 is LQKENI. The V end was cut by 1 base, the J end by 3 bases, with 3 bases between. The CDR3 has 12 residues. The CDR3, as DNA: TGTGCCAGCTCACCACGAGAAGAGACCCAGTACTTC. The encoded protein is CASSPREETQYF. The full variable domain, in which reference TRBV18 and TRBJ2-5 provide the parts outside the CDR3, is NAGVMQNPRHLVRRRGQEARLRCSPMKGHSHVYWYRQLPEEGLKFMVYLQKENIIDESGMPKERFSAEFPKEGPSILRIQQVVRGDSAAYFCASSPREETQYFGPGTRLLVL.

V usage is TRBV7-3 and J usage is TRBJ2-3; 10 bases map to TRBD2. The CDR3 is 17 residues long. The V gene's germline CDR1 is SGHTA and CDR2 FQGTGA. V was clipped by 5 bases and J by 3 bases; unmatched bases: 11. The CDR3 reads CASSPGGHSGGTDTQYF. The CDR3 bases are TGTGCCAGCAGCCCCGGGGGCCATAGCGGGGGGACAGATACGCAGTATTTT.

The V and J genes are TRBV5-1 and TRBJ2-2; 10 bases align to TRBD2. The ends lost 4 bases at V and 4 bases at J; junction bases unmatched: 4. The CDR3 length is 15 residues. The germline gives CDR1 SGHRS, CDR2 YFSETQ. Here the CDR3 reads CASSEERGGTGELFF. The CDR3 nucleotides read TGCGCCAGCAGCGAGGAGCGGGGGGGCACCGGGGAGCTGTTTTTT.